Included here is one T cell receptor beta chain sequence, with context. No antigen is known for it. The sample originates from a study of cytomegalovirus exposure and HLA in healthy donors. Turning to the study itself: The Caucasian-associated ancestry cluster contained more than 75% of the approximately 400 genotyped donors. Study-level points and caveats: A later analysis linked around 15,000 TCR beta sequences to HLA alleles at 0.05 false discovery rate.

While unrecorded immune exposures were likely, the donors were nominally healthy when sampled. The PCR ran on 60 Vbeta and 13 Jbeta primers. This table comes from immunoSEQ multiplex PCR, and its TCRdb copy is limited to in-frame clones, with some not included. The repertoire consists of 85,000 to 110,000 clones, with under 80% occurring once and the leading ten covering 10%. With 7 bases removed from V and 0 bases from J, the gap between germline ends came to 10 bases. This CDR3 region has 13 residues. Per germline, CDR1 SNHLY and CDR2 FYNNEI. The sequence came from a woman younger than 30 in good health and CMV-seropositive. The chain has TRBV2 and TRBJ2-7; TRBD2 is a possible D gene (5 bases). The source material was PBMCs. The CDR3 protein is CASNGVFSYEQYF. CDR3 nucleotides: TGTGCCAGCAACGGGGTCTTCTCCTACGAGCAGTACTTC.